The subject of this entry is one T cell receptor (beta chain). Generated by immunoSEQ multiplex PCR, the TCRdb table keeps only in-frame clones and is missing some. The profile shows 30,000 to 35,000 clones, approximately 80% of them singletons. Diagnoses among patients were locally advanced or metastatic urothelial carcinoma. Patients each gave 1 to 8 samples, pretreatment and on-treatment. This sample is drawn from a study of PD-L1 blockade in urothelial cancer. The CDR3 runs 18 residues. Germline CDR1 LNHDA, CDR2 SQIVND (reference sequence). The V end was cut by 1 base, the J end by 0 bases, with 13 bases between.

The chain employs TRBV19 and TRBJ2-6; a weak D match, TRBD1 (5 bases). The sequencing here drew on PBMCs, taken around atezolizumab (anti-PD-L1) treatment. This sequence originates from a man in his 60s with urothelial cancer. CDR3 DNA sequence: TGTGCCAGTAGTATAGTTAGGGGTTCTAGCTCTGGGGCCAACGTCCTGACTTTC. It encodes CASSIVRGSSSGANVLTF.